The 9 T cell receptor beta chains below come from one sample, sequenced in a study of somatic mutations in cytotoxic T cells in rheumatoid arthritis. Method: immunoSEQ multiplex PCR; TCRdb's copy keeps in-frame clones and lacks some. The table shows more than 12,000 clones, with around nine tenths occurring only once. The sequencing input was CD4+ T cells sorted from blood. The source is an older man with rheumatoid arthritis.

This chain joins TRBV9 and TRBJ1-3; perhaps TRBD1 as D (6 bases). This CDR3 is 16 amino acids long. CDR1 is SGDLS, CDR2 YYNGEE, per germline. V was shortened by 3 bases and J by 5 bases, with 18 bases between the two germline ends. The CDR3 protein is CASSAEGQGTRNTIYF. The CDR3 region has the DNA TGTGCCAGCAGCGCCGAGGGGCAGGGGACCAGAAACACCATATATTTT.

The CDR3 region has the DNA TGTGCCAGCAGTGAAAGTGAGGTAGAGACCCAGTACTTC. Protein sequence: CASSESEVETQYF. The rearrangement joins TRBV2 to TRBJ2-5; D not resolved. Germline loops: CDR1 SNHLY, CDR2 FYNNEI. The V and J ends lost 2 bases and 4 bases respectively, with 8 bases between them. CDR3 length: 13 residues.

V and J are TRBV28 and TRBJ2-7; D might be TRBD1 (6 bases). This CDR3 contains 16 residues. Germline CDR1 reads MDHEN; CDR2 reads SYDVKM. The germline V and J ends were trimmed by 4 bases and 6 bases, with 22 bases remaining between them. The CDR3 nucleotides are TGTGCCAGCAGTTCCGCAGGGGCCGGAGGTCGGGGCGAGCAGTACTTC. Residues: CASSSAGAGGRGEQYF.

The V and J genes are TRBV6-5 and TRBJ2-3; TRBD2 agrees at 8 bases. This CDR3 is built from 15 residues. V was clipped by 5 bases and J by 2 bases; unmatched bases: 6. CDR1 is MNHEY, CDR2 SVGAGI, per germline. In DNA, the CDR3 is TGTGCCAGCAGTCCAGCGGGGGAGCCCACAGATACGCAGTATTTT. As protein: CASSPAGEPTDTQYF.

V and J are TRBV27 and TRBJ1-5, with unresolved D. The CDR3 is made up of 13 amino acids. The V end was cut by 5 bases, the J end by 10 bases, with 15 bases between. CDR1 and CDR2 from the germline V gene are MNHEY and SMNVEV (reference sequence). The CDR3 DNA reads TGTGCCAGCAGTCCTCGCAGGTTTGAACCCCAGCATTTT. It yields the protein CASSPRRFEPQHF.

The CDR3 region has the DNA TGCAGCGTTGGCAGCCCGGGGGGGAACGTCCACTATGGCTACACCTTC. This gives the protein CSVGSPGGNVHYGYTF. The V call is TRBV29-1, the J call TRBJ1-2, with a possible D match to TRBD1 (5 bases). Germline CDR1 is SQVTM and CDR2 is ANQGSEA. With 4 bases removed from V and 3 bases from J, the gap between germline ends came to 21 bases. This CDR3 has 16 residues. Complete variable domain (other parts from reference TRBV29-1 and TRBJ1-2): SAVISQKPSRDICQRGTSLTIQCQVDSQVTMMFWYRQQPGQSLTLIATANQGSEATYESGFVIDKFPISRPNLTFSTLTVSNMSPEDSSIYLCSVGSPGGNVHYGYTFGSGTRLTVV.

This clone has a single count. V and J are TRBV2 and TRBJ2-7; 11 bases line up with TRBD1. CDR3 size: 13 residues. Germline trimming cut 7 bases from V and 2 bases from J; bases unmatched to any gene: 1. Per the germline V gene, CDR1 is SNHLY and CDR2 is FYNNEI. CDR3 in amino acids: CASKDRGPYEQYF. The DNA for the CDR3 is TGTGCCAGCAAGGACAGGGGGCCCTACGAGCAGTACTTC.

The V gene is TRBV6-5, the J gene TRBJ2-1; 11 nucleotides match TRBD2. The germline V gene encodes CDR1 MNHEY and CDR2 SVGAGI. Germline trimming cut 4 bases from V and 5 bases from J; bases unmatched to any gene: 7. The CDR3 loop spans 16 amino acids. The chain's CDR3 is CASSSGTSGYHNEQFF. DNA for the CDR3: TGTGCCAGCAGTTCGGGGACTAGCGGCTACCACAATGAGCAGTTCTTC.

The rearrangement uses TRBV5-1 and TRBJ2-5, with D maybe TRBD1 (6 bases). The J call may be in error: the DNA end matches TRBJ2-7 better. CDR1 and CDR2 (germline): SGHRS, YFSETQ. The CDR3 loop spans 14 amino acids. For the CDR3, the DNA is TGCGCCAGCAGCTTGGACAGGGATTACTACGAGCAGTACTTC. Residues: CASSLDRDYYEQYF.